This T cell receptor (beta chain) is drawn from a study of blood T cells in healthy people across ages. Study observations and caveats: A roughly linear fall in TCR beta diversity per million T cells was seen with increasing age.

The germline V gene has CDR1 SGHRS and CDR2 YFSETQ. CDR3 length: 15 amino acids. With V trimmed by 1 base and J by 8 bases, 3 bases remained unmatched. For this clonotype: Its specificity is not known. A single base separates this from a much larger clone, so it may be a read error.

Primed by a sample-barcoded 5' primer and a J-beta primer mix, a second PCR proceeded for about 6 to 11 cycles. TCRdb itself ran the 5' RACE reads through MiXCR, one entry per CDR3 protein. The repertoire holds around 1.7 million distinct CDR3 sequences, about 30% seen once, with 7% to 9% in the top ten. Donors ranged from about 6 to 90 years old and were healthy Caucasians in Russia. The sample comprised blood. The TCR originated in a woman aged 25 to 39 in good health. The chain couples TRBV5-1 to TRBJ2-1, with 13 bases lining up with TRBD2. The CDR3 loop is CASSLRTSGSHEQFF. In nucleotides, the CDR3 is TGCGCCAGCAGCTTGAGGACTAGCGGGAGCCATGAGCAGTTCTTC.